The 17 T cell receptor beta chains below were found in one sample sequenced in a study of cytomegalovirus exposure and HLA in healthy donors. Primers: 60 Vbeta forward and 13 Jbeta reverse. The protocol was immunoSEQ multiplex PCR, while the TCRdb copy is restricted to in-frame clones and leaves out a portion. Among roughly 110,000 clones listed, approximately 79% were seen once. Specimen: PBMCs. Receptors originate from a man aged 55 to 70 in good health and CMV-seronegative.

CDR3 sequence: CSADRRGGYGYTF. The CDR3 DNA is TGCAGCGCGGACAGGCGAGGGGGCTATGGCTACACCTTC. The chain employs TRBV29-1 and TRBJ1-2, with TRBD1 matching over 7 bases. The CDR3 totals 13 residues. Germline V CDR1 and CDR2: SQVTM, ANQGSEA. Trimming removed 7 bases from V and 4 bases from J; junction bases left unmatched: 9.

CDR3 DNA: TGTGCCAGCAGTGAAGGCCGTGACAGGGCTTATGGCTACACCTTC. Amino acids: CASSEGRDRAYGYTF. The chain is built from TRBV6-1 and TRBJ1-2; 7 bases agree with TRBD1. This CDR3 region has 15 residues. J lost 5 bases, V lost 1 base, and 7 bases had no gene match. Germline values: CDR1 MNHNS, CDR2 SASEGT.

This sequence joins TRBV5-8 and TRBJ2-7, with D tentatively TRBD2 (6 bases). Germline values: CDR1 SGHTS, CDR2 YDEGEE. The CDR3 has 13 amino acids. V was clipped by 2 bases and J by 5 bases, with 11 bases between them. CDR3 in amino acids: CASSFWGVHEQYV. The CDR3 bases are TGTGCCAGCAGCTTTTGGGGGGTCCACGAGCAGTACGTC.

The CDR3 coding sequence is TGTGCCCTCCGCGGAGCCGGCTCCTACGAGCAGTACTTC. Its translation is CALRGAGSYEQYF. The chain joins TRBV7-9 to TRBJ2-7; D remains unclear. Germline values: CDR1 SEHNR, CDR2 FQNEAQ (reference sequence). The V and J ends lost 11 bases and 0 bases respectively, with 14 bases between them. The length of the CDR3 is 13 residues.

This clone was counted a single time. The J gene is TRBJ2-3, the V gene TRBV4-2; weak D call: TRBD1 (5 bases). The CDR3 is made up of 17 amino acids. The V gene's germline CDR1 is LGHNA and CDR2 YNFKEQ. Deletions cut 1 base from V and 2 bases from J, with 16 bases between. CDR3: CASSQAFTGSPTDTQYF. CDR3 coding DNA: TGTGCCAGCAGCCAAGCCTTTACAGGTTCTCCCACAGATACGCAGTATTTT.

The chain couples TRBV7-3 to TRBJ2-6; D gene ambiguous. Trimming shortened V by 5 bases and J by 4 bases, and 6 bases separated the two germline ends. The CDR3 sequence is 13 residues long. Germline V gene sequence: CDR1 SGHTA, CDR2 FQGTGA. Written as DNA, the CDR3 is TGTGCCAGCAGCCCCCAGGGGGCCAACGTCCTGACTTTC. Residues: CASSPQGANVLTF.

The gene calls are TRBV2 and TRBJ2-7; no reliable D call. Germline V gene lookup returns CDR1 SNHLY and CDR2 FYNNEI. The CDR3 sequence is 11 residues long. Trimming cost V 8 bases and J 6 bases, with 11 bases left between them. The CDR3 sequence is CASGTLIEQYF. CDR3 sequence (DNA): TGTGCCAGCGGTACCCTAATCGAGCAGTACTTC.

The chain is built from TRBV7-2 and TRBJ1-1; tentatively, D is TRBD1 (6 bases). V lost 5 bases, J lost 4 bases, and 14 bases lay in between. Germline assignment: CDR1 SGHTA and CDR2 FQGNSA. CDR3 length: 14 residues. CDR3 sequence: CASSRGGSSTEAFF. In DNA, the CDR3 is TGTGCCAGCAGCCGTGGGGGCAGCAGCACTGAAGCTTTCTTT. Variable domain in full (rest from reference TRBV7-2 and TRBJ1-1): GAGVSQSPSNKVTEKGKDVELRCDPISGHTALYWYRQSLGQGLEFLIYFQGNSAPDKSGLPSDRFSAERTGGSVSTLTIQRTQQEDSAVYLCASSRGGSSTEAFFGQGTRLTVV.

This clone was observed a few times. V and J are TRBV6-1 and TRBJ1-5; TRBD1 aligns across 8 bases. Germline trimming cut 5 bases from V and 6 bases from J; bases unmatched to any gene: 3. Germline V lookup: CDR1 MNHNS, CDR2 SASEGT. The CDR3 is 13 amino acids. The CDR3 coding sequence is TGTGCCAGCAGTAGACAGGGGATTCAGCCCCAGCATTTT. Protein: CASSRQGIQPQHF.

The DNA for the CDR3 is TGTGCCAGCAGGAGCTCTCAGGGGGATTCCTACGAGCAGTACTTC. Translating it yields CASRSSQGDSYEQYF. V and J are TRBV25-1 and TRBJ2-7; 7 nucleotides align to TRBD1. This CDR3 is built from 15 residues. The germline gives CDR1 MGHDK, CDR2 SYGVNS. V was pared by 6 bases and J by 1 base, with 9 bases of the junction left unmatched.

This sequence joins TRBV7-8 and TRBJ2-2; 15 positions match TRBD2. There are 17 residues in the CDR3. The junction had 5 bases not matched to a gene; V was cut back by 4 bases and J by 5 bases. Per germline, CDR1 SGHVS and CDR2 FQNEAQ. The CDR3 sequence is CASSSGLAGGPTGELFF. CDR3 coding DNA: TGTGCCAGCAGCTCCGGACTAGCGGGGGGGCCGACCGGGGAGCTGTTTTTT.

This sequence joins TRBV19 and TRBJ2-4; D gene uncertain. V was pared by 4 bases and J by 0 bases, with 10 bases between. Germline assignment: CDR1 LNHDA and CDR2 SQIVND (reference sequence). This CDR3 has 15 residues. The CDR3 DNA is TGTGCCAGTAGTAGATTGGAGTTAGCCAAAAACATTCAGTACTTC. Its protein product is CASSRLELAKNIQYF.

This clone was recorded a few times. The CDR3 bases are TGTGCCAGCTCATCCTGGGAGTGGGCTAGCGGAGCAGATACGCAGTATTTT. Translating gives CASSSWEWASGADTQYF. V usage is TRBV18 and J usage is TRBJ2-3; 7 bases are shared with TRBD2. There are 17 residues in the CDR3. Germline V gene lookup returns CDR1 KGHSH and CDR2 LQKENI. V lost 5 bases and J lost 4; bases outside the gene matches: 15. Full variable domain (rest looked up from reference TRBV18 and TRBJ2-3): NAGVMQNPRHLVRRRGQEARLRCSPMKGHSHVYWYRQLPEEGLKFMVYLQKENIIDESGMPKERFSAEFPKEGPSILRIQQVVRGDSAAYFCASSSWEWASGADTQYFGPGTRLTVL.

This chain connects TRBV6-6 to TRBJ1-2; 9 nucleotides align to TRBD1. With 10 bases clipped from V and 7 bases from J, the junction kept 10 bases outside the gene matches. The germline V gene encodes CDR1 MNHNY and CDR2 SVGAGI (reference sequence). The CDR3 has 13 amino acids. The CDR3 DNA reads as TGTGCCACCACCGCGGACAGGGGTGGTGGCTACACCTTC. It codes for CATTADRGGGYTF.

V and J are TRBV25-1 and TRBJ1-6; 7 bases line up with TRBD1. V was pared by 3 bases and J by 14 bases, with 10 bases of the junction left unmatched. Germline CDR1 is MGHDK and CDR2 is SYGVNS. This CDR3 contains 14 residues. CDR3 protein: CASSDPGGIHTLHF. The CDR3 DNA sequence: TGTGCCAGCAGTGATCCAGGGGGGATCCATACCCTCCACTTT.

The chain carries TRBV9 and TRBJ2-5; 7 bases align to TRBD2. The germline V gene has CDR1 SGDLS and CDR2 YYNGEE. Trimming at V came to 3 bases and at J to 9 bases, leaving 17 bases not matched to a gene. CDR3 length: 16 amino acids. DNA for the CDR3: TGTGCCAGCAGCGAGGGAGGGCGCGGCGAGGGAGGGGCCCAGTACTTC. This gives the protein CASSEGGRGEGGAQYF.

The chain links TRBV7-9 to TRBJ1-2, with D unresolved. The CDR3 contains 15 residues. V shed 1 base and J shed 0 bases, with 9 bases lying between them. The germline CDR1 and CDR2 sequences are SEHNR and FQNEAQ (reference sequence). This CDR3 reads CASSLVERSNYGYTF. The DNA of the CDR3 is TGTGCCAGCAGCTTAGTTGAGCGATCTAACTATGGCTACACCTTC.